Shown below are 28 T cell receptor beta chains from a single sample sequenced in a study of post-analysis software for immune sequencing data. Prepared TCR beta cDNA libraries contained unique molecular identifiers. TCRdb reprocessed the PCR reads with MiXCR, giving one entry per CDR3 protein. Of a few hundred thousand distinct CDR3 sequences in the sample, approximately 33% were seen once. The antigens these receptors bind are not known. General study results and limits: The study found TRBV5-6, TRBV5-1 and TRBV20-1 among several TRBV segments more frequent in patients than controls.

Sequenced: blood. The origin of the receptors is a girl between 5 and 17 years old with multiple sclerosis.

The rearrangement uses TRBV7-9 and TRBJ2-7; D gene ambiguous. Germline CDR1 reads SEHNR; CDR2 reads FQNEAQ (reference sequence). CDR3 length equals 14 residues. The V end was cut by 0 bases, the J end by 5 bases, with 11 bases between. Written as DNA, the CDR3 is TGTGCCAGCAGCTTAGCGGTCGGACGGCACGAGCAGTACTTC. Amino acids: CASSLAVGRHEQYF.

To note about this clonotype: The conserved final phenylalanine or tryptophan is absent from the CDR3, which likely points to a read error. The DNA is left out, because the CDR3 cannot be placed on it with certainty; the CDR3 is given as TCRdb lists it. V usage is TRBV10-3 and J usage is TRBJ2-5. Including both end residues, the CDR3 is 13 amino acids long. Germline CDR1 reads ENHRY; CDR2 reads SYGVKD. The CDR3 protein is CAISVAEQETQHS.

This clonotype has only a few counts. The chain has TRBV4-1 and TRBJ2-3; 11 bases fit TRBD2. Germline V gives CDR1 MGHRA, CDR2 YSYEKL. Trimming cost V 4 bases and J 5 bases; bases outside gene matches: 14. The CDR3 is made up of 18 amino acids. For the CDR3, the DNA is TGCGCCAGCAGCCGCGTCGACCTAGCGGGGGGCCCGAGAGATACGCAGTATTTT. Translating it yields CASSRVDLAGGPRDTQYF.

The genes are TRBV10-3 and TRBJ2-3, with a weak D call TRBD2 (7 bases). The CDR3 length is 16 residues. Germline CDR1 ENHRY, CDR2 SYGVKD. Trimming shortened V by 0 bases and J by 6 bases, and 16 bases separated the two germline ends. This CDR3 reads CAISESKAGAGDTQYF. DNA of the CDR3: TGTGCCATCAGTGAGTCGAAGGCGGGGGCGGGGGATACGCAGTATTTT.

V is TRBV28 and J is TRBJ2-2, with 9 bases matching TRBD1. Unmatched junction bases numbered 12, after V lost 3 bases and J lost 4 bases. This CDR3 has 18 residues. Looked up from germline, CDR1 is MDHEN and CDR2 is SYDVKM. The CDR3 DNA follows: TGTGCCAGCAGTTTCTACGGACAGGGGTCGGGTGGCACCGGGGAGCTGTTTTTT. It translates to CASSFYGQGSGGTGELFF.

V usage is TRBV7-2 and J usage is TRBJ2-1; 8 bases match TRBD2. Germline CDR1 SGHTA, CDR2 FQGNSA. This CDR3 is 13 amino acids long. The J segment lost 4 bases and the V segment lost 7 bases, leaving 3 bases of the junction unmatched. The CDR3 bases are TGTGCCAGCACAGCGGGGGTTTACAATGAGCAGTTCTTC. It codes for CASTAGVYNEQFF.

This chain links TRBV9 with TRBJ2-1; 8 positions match TRBD1. Germline CDR1 reads SGDLS; CDR2 reads YYNGEE. This CDR3 is 15 amino acids long. Losses at the gene ends were 6 bases for V and 4 bases for J; bases not matched to a gene: 9. The CDR3 is CASNPTGGNYNEQFF. Written as DNA, the CDR3 is TGTGCCAGCAATCCAACAGGGGGAAATTACAATGAGCAGTTCTTC.

This clonotype was counted between two and nine times. This chain links TRBV10-3 with TRBJ1-2; D is possibly TRBD1 (6 bases). This CDR3 has 15 residues. Germline V CDR1 and CDR2: ENHRY, SYGVKD. The ends were cut back, 1 base at V and 6 bases at J, with 15 bases in the middle. CDR3 loop: CAISEFGGRGDGYTF. In DNA, the CDR3 is TGTGCCATCAGTGAGTTCGGAGGCAGGGGAGATGGCTACACCTTC.

The chain links TRBV6-5 to TRBJ1-6; 10 bases are a match to TRBD1. Germline CDR1 is MNHEY and CDR2 is SVGAGI. After removal of 6 bases from V and 10 bases from J, the junction contained 9 bases not matched to a gene. CDR3 length: 15 residues. CDR3 in DNA: TGTGCCAGCAGATTAGACGGACAGGGGGGATCACCCCTCCACTTT. Translating gives CASRLDGQGGSPLHF.

A note on this clonotype: The junction shows a germline mismatch at one end, possibly a read error. The rearrangement links TRBV15 to TRBJ2-7; TRBD2 matches 10 bases. The J call may be in error: the DNA end matches TRBJ2-5 better. In germline, CDR1 is LNHNV, CDR2 YYDKDF (reference sequence). There are 16 residues in the CDR3. DNA of the CDR3: TGTGTCACCAGCACTCGTACTAGCGGGGTTCGAGAGACCCAGTACTTC. This codes for CVTSTRTSGVRETQYF.

This clonotype has just a few counts. This chain joins TRBV6-5 and TRBJ1-2; no clear D gene. Germline values: CDR1 MNHEY, CDR2 SVGAGI. Trimming cost V 1 base and J 8 bases, with 20 bases left between them. The CDR3 is made up of 16 amino acids. This CDR3 reads CASSYLGGNLDGGYTF. The CDR3 region has the DNA TGTGCCAGCAGTTACTTAGGAGGAAACCTCGACGGAGGCTACACCTTC.

The chain recombines TRBV6-6 with TRBJ2-7; no reliable D call. V dropped 0 bases and J dropped 2 bases, with 8 bases sitting between them. The CDR3 length is 14 residues. Germline assignment: CDR1 MNHNY and CDR2 SVGAGI (reference sequence). CDR3 bases: TGTGCCAGCAGTTACTCGGGCCCGACCTACGAGCAGTACTTC. It is translated as CASSYSGPTYEQYF.

In this sample, this clonotype turned up many times. The rearrangement uses TRBV5-4 and TRBJ2-2; 10 positions match TRBD2. Germline loops: CDR1 SGHNT, CDR2 YYREEE (reference sequence). This CDR3 has 18 residues. The junction had 9 bases not matched to a gene; V was cut back by 3 bases and J by 1 base. Here the CDR3 reads CASSSGGASGRNTGELFF. The CDR3 DNA follows: TGTGCCAGCAGCTCTGGAGGGGCTAGCGGGAGGAACACCGGGGAGCTGTTTTTT. The whole variable domain, remainder taken from reference TRBV5-4 and TRBJ2-2, is ETGVTQSPTHLIKTRGQQVTLRCSSQSGHNTVSWYQQALGQGPQFIFQYYREEENGRGNFPPRFSGLQFPNYSSELNVNALELDDSALYLCASSSGGASGRNTGELFFGEGSRLTVL.

V gene TRBV7-2 combines with J gene TRBJ1-2; D is uncertain. This CDR3 comprises 14 residues. Germline-derived CDR1 and CDR2 are SGHTA and FQGNSA. The germline V and J ends were trimmed by 6 bases and 2 bases, with 13 bases remaining between them. The CDR3, as DNA: TGTGCCAGCAGATTATCCTTGGAGAACTATGGCTACACCTTC. Residues: CASRLSLENYGYTF.

This clonotype was seen a few times. The chain is built from TRBV6-5 and TRBJ1-2, with D perhaps matching TRBD1 (6 bases). V lost 10 bases and J 4 bases, leaving 13 bases between the germline ends. CDR3 length: 12 amino acids. Germline-derived CDR1 and CDR2 are MNHEY and SVGAGI. In DNA form, the CDR3 reads TGTGCCACCAAAGGGGGATTCTATGGCTACACCTTC. This codes for CATKGGFYGYTF.

This clonotype was detected only once. The CDR3 region is CASSYTGHVNTGELFF. As DNA, the CDR3 is TGTGCCAGCAGTTATACGGGACACGTGAACACCGGGGAGCTGTTTTTT. V is TRBV6-8 and J is TRBJ2-2, with D possibly matching TRBD1 (6 bases). Germline V lookup: CDR1 MNHGY, CDR2 SAAAGT. This CDR3 has 16 amino acids. The germline V and J ends were trimmed by 3 bases and 1 base, with 12 bases remaining between them.

V gene TRBV18 combines with J gene TRBJ1-1; D is unclear. The V end lost 3 bases, the J end lost 0 bases, and 11 bases lay between the germline ends. The CDR3 runs 15 residues. Looked up from germline, CDR1 is KGHSH and CDR2 is LQKENI. Here the CDR3 reads CASSPTGWLNTEAFF. CDR3 sequence (DNA): TGTGCCAGCTCACCCACCGGGTGGTTGAACACTGAAGCTTTCTTT.

The chain carries TRBV29-1 and TRBJ2-7, with a tentative D call TRBD2 (6 bases). V lost 6 bases and J 0 bases, leaving 18 bases between the germline ends. The CDR3 length is 15 residues. Germline CDR1 and CDR2: SQVTM and ANQGSEA. The CDR3 loop is CSVEGWGSYSYEQYF. The CDR3 bases are TGCAGCGTGGAGGGATGGGGCAGCTACTCCTACGAGCAGTACTTC.

The rearrangement uses TRBV24-1 and TRBJ1-2; a possible D gene is TRBD1 (5 bases). The ends were cut back, 4 bases at V and 1 base at J, with 12 bases in the middle. The germline gives CDR1 KGHDR, CDR2 SFDVKD. The CDR3 totals 15 residues. The CDR3 sequence: CATSDSLGGNYGYTF. The CDR3 bases are TGTGCCACCAGTGACTCCCTGGGGGGTAACTATGGCTACACCTTC.

This clonotype appeared a few times. The chain links TRBV6-5 to TRBJ1-2, with 10 bases matching TRBD1. After removal of 6 bases from V and 6 bases from J, the junction contained 10 bases not matched to a gene. CDR3 length: 15 amino acids. The germline V gene encodes CDR1 MNHEY and CDR2 SVGAGI. Here the CDR3 reads CASSRARQGANGYTF. CDR3 bases: TGTGCCAGCAGCCGAGCGAGACAGGGGGCAAATGGCTACACCTTC.

The rearrangement links TRBV12-3 or TRBV12-4 to TRBJ2-1; D is ambiguous. This CDR3 has 14 amino acids. V dropped 1 base and J dropped 4 bases, with 8 bases sitting between them. CDR3 protein: CASSLGTPYNEQFF. The CDR3 region has the DNA TGTGCCAGCAGTTTAGGGACGCCGTACAATGAGCAGTTCTTC.

The rearrangement joins TRBV12-3 or TRBV12-4 to TRBJ1-6, with D unresolved. Deletions cut 2 bases from V and 7 bases from J, with 6 bases between. This CDR3 contains 13 residues. The CDR3 loop is CASSLTANSPLHF. In DNA form, the CDR3 reads TGTGCCAGCAGTTTAACGGCGAATTCACCCCTCCACTTT.

V usage is TRBV12-3 or TRBV12-4 and J usage is TRBJ2-5; 9 bases line up with TRBD2. Trimming cost V 3 bases and J 5 bases; bases outside gene matches: 4. The CDR3 is made up of 14 amino acids. This chain's CDR3 is CASSFGLATETQYF. In DNA form, the CDR3 reads TGTGCCAGCAGTTTCGGACTAGCGACGGAGACCCAGTACTTC.

V usage is TRBV4-1 and J usage is TRBJ2-7; D is perhaps TRBD1 or TRBD2 (5 bases each). Germline V gives CDR1 MGHRA, CDR2 YSYEKL. V dropped 0 bases and J dropped 5 bases, with 14 bases sitting between them. The CDR3 runs to 15 residues. For the CDR3, the DNA is TGCGCCAGCAGCCAAGACAGGGACGCTGGCCACGAGCAGTACTTC. As protein: CASSQDRDAGHEQYF.

This clonotype was recorded a few times. This chain's CDR3 is CASSESNQPQHF. The CDR3 DNA reads as TGTGCCAGCAGTGAAAGCAATCAGCCCCAGCATTTT. The chain combines TRBV2 with TRBJ1-5; D unresolved. The CDR3 has 12 amino acids. The germline CDR1 and CDR2 sequences are SNHLY and FYNNEI. The V gene lost 2 bases and the J gene lost 1 base, with 0 bases spanning the gap.

The chain links TRBV24-1 to TRBJ2-3; D is perhaps TRBD2 (5 bases). The CDR3 contains 18 residues. Germline V gene data show CDR1 as KGHDR and CDR2 as SFDVKD. V lost 3 bases and J 1 base, leaving 19 bases between the germline ends. The DNA for the CDR3 is TGTGCCACCAGTGATCCCTATAGTTATCTGGAGGGCACAGATACGCAGTATTTT. Its protein product is CATSDPYSYLEGTDTQYF.

J is TRBJ1-2 and V is TRBV7-8, with 8 bases lining up with TRBD1. V was pared by 5 bases and J by 5 bases, with 10 bases of the junction left unmatched. This CDR3 has 15 residues. Per germline, CDR1 SGHVS and CDR2 FQNEAQ. The CDR3 DNA sequence: TGTGCCAGCAGCATGGGACAGGAGCCTCGGTATGGCTACACCTTC. As protein: CASSMGQEPRYGYTF.

CDR3 residues: CASSIYFGPAGELFF. CDR3 nucleotides: TGTGCCAGTAGTATTTACTTTGGGCCGGCCGGGGAGCTGTTTTTT. The chain is built from TRBV19 and TRBJ2-2, with D uncertain. V was cut by 3 bases and J by 6 bases, with 14 bases left in between. Germline V gene sequence: CDR1 LNHDA, CDR2 SQIVND (reference sequence). The CDR3 is 15 residues long.